This record covers a single TCR beta chain. Its antigen remains unknown. Some clones are missing from TCRdb's copy, which holds only in-frame ones; the method was immunoSEQ multiplex PCR. The data contain 130,000 or so clones, 93% of them singletons. This CDR3 comprises 14 residues. The germline CDR1 and CDR2 sequences are SNHLY and FYNNEI. Trimming took 6 bases from V and 7 from J, leaving 16 bases between them. The data were obtained in a study of T cell responses to AZD1222 COVID-19 vaccine. Findings of the study overall: The donors showed a predominance of white British ancestry and of females, with possible underestimation of clonal diversity. In all cases, repertoires were sampled only after the peak T cell response. Within unmutated variant regions lay the reported targets of nearly half of spike-specific TCRs. Vaccine-associated CD4 TCRs spanned spike, dominant at 160-218 and 743-854.

The V and J genes are TRBV2 and TRBJ1-5; maybe TRBD1 (5 bases). This specimen consisted of peripheral blood, obtained on day 0 of MenACWY control vaccination. The sequence came from an adult in good health. The CDR3 nucleotides are TGTGCCAGCAGCGCTCAGGGTACCAGGCAGCCCCAGCATTTT. This gives the protein CASSAQGTRQPQHF.